One and the same sample provided the 31 T cell receptor beta chains below, sequenced in a study of shared clonotypes between healthy human individuals. Method: immunoSEQ multiplex PCR; TCRdb's copy keeps in-frame clones and lacks some. Of around 2,100,000 clones in the sample, about 94% were seen once. Naive CD8 cells were CD45RO-negative, positively selected for CCR7, excluding terminally differentiated effector memory CD45RA+ cells. Sequencing was done on a sample of naive CD8+ T cells sorted from blood. All receptors derive from a man between 18 and 35 years old in good health.

The J gene is TRBJ2-1, the V gene TRBV7-3; TRBD2 matches 8 bases. CDR1 SGHTA and CDR2 FQGTGA come from the germline V gene. With 5 bases clipped from V and 6 bases from J, the junction kept 12 bases outside the gene matches. The CDR3 length is 16 residues. The CDR3 protein is CASSPDSGVTFNEQFF. The CDR3 nucleotides are TGTGCCAGCAGCCCCGATAGCGGGGTGACTTTCAATGAGCAGTTCTTC.

In DNA, the CDR3 is TGTGCCAGCAGCTTAGTGGCTAGCGGAGGTCAAGAGACCCAGTACTTC. Encoded protein: CASSLVASGGQETQYF. This sequence joins TRBV7-9 and TRBJ2-5, with 7 bases matching TRBD2. With 1 base clipped from V and 2 bases from J, the junction kept 7 bases outside the gene matches. CDR1 and CDR2 from the germline V gene are SEHNR and FQNEAQ (reference sequence). The CDR3 consists of 16 residues.

The chain links TRBV6-5 to TRBJ2-7, with a weak D call TRBD2 (5 bases). This CDR3 has 15 amino acids. Trimming cost V 0 bases and J 3 bases, with 12 bases left between them. CDR1 MNHEY and CDR2 SVGAGI come from the germline V gene. CDR3 residues: CASSYSRDWYYEQYF. In DNA form, the CDR3 reads TGTGCCAGCAGTTACTCGAGGGATTGGTACTACGAGCAGTACTTC.

The chain uses TRBV30 and TRBJ2-1, with D hard to call. V lost 0 bases and J lost 10, with 10 bases in between. Germline V CDR1 and CDR2: GTSNPN, SVGIG (reference sequence). There are 12 residues in the CDR3. CDR3 in DNA: TGTGCCTGGAGTGTAGGACCCCAGGAGCAGTTCTTC. Amino acid sequence: CAWSVGPQEQFF. Drawing the rest from reference TRBV30 and TRBJ2-1, the complete variable domain is SQTIHQWPATLVQPVGSPLSLECTVEGTSNPNLYWYRQAAGRGLQLLFYSVGIGQISSEVPQNLSASRPQDRQFILSSKKLLLSDSGFYLCAWSVGPQEQFFGPGTRLTVL.

The chain links TRBV9 to TRBJ2-7, with D unresolved. The V end was cut by 3 bases, the J end by 0 bases, with 13 bases between. The V gene's germline CDR1 is SGDLS and CDR2 YYNGEE. This CDR3 is built from 15 residues. The CDR3 is CASSADERYSYEQYF. In DNA, the CDR3 is TGTGCCAGCAGCGCCGATGAGAGATACTCCTACGAGCAGTACTTC.

The chain couples TRBV5-1 to TRBJ2-7; 11 positions match TRBD2. CDR1 and CDR2 from the germline V gene are SGHRS and YFSETQ. This CDR3 has 18 amino acids. The V segment lost 1 base and the J segment 0 bases; nucleotides outside the gene matches: 9. The CDR3 region is CASSLSLAGGYSSYEQYF. CDR3 coding DNA: TGCGCCAGCAGCTTGAGTCTAGCGGGGGGCTATAGCTCCTACGAGCAGTACTTC.

The gene calls are TRBV7-9 and TRBJ1-4; D gene ambiguous. The CDR3 runs to 14 residues. Trimming shortened V by 2 bases and J by 13 bases, and 17 bases separated the two germline ends. Germline V gene data show CDR1 as SEHNR and CDR2 as FQNEAQ (reference sequence). CDR3: CASSLREVKSGLFF. The CDR3 region has the DNA TGTGCCAGCAGCTTACGGGAAGTCAAAAGTGGACTGTTTTTT. Full variable domain (missing parts from reference TRBV7-9 and TRBJ1-4): DTGVSQNPRHKITKRGQNVTFRCDPISEHNRLYWYRQTLGQGPEFLTYFQNEAQLEKSRLLSDRFSAERPKGSFSTLEIQRTEQGDSAMYLCASSLREVKSGLFFGSGTQLSVL.

This clone was detected only once. The V and J genes are TRBV4-3 and TRBJ2-3; D uncertain. This CDR3 has 16 amino acids. The V gene's germline CDR1 is LGHNA and CDR2 YSLEER. V was shortened by 0 bases and J by 3 bases, with 13 bases between the two germline ends. CDR3 in amino acids: CASSQDGVPTTDTQYF. CDR3 in DNA: TGCGCCAGCAGCCAAGATGGGGTGCCTACTACAGATACGCAGTATTTT.

This clone was seen just once. CDR3 DNA sequence: TGTGCCAGCAGCTTAGAGGGACAGATCTACAATGAGCAGTTCTTC. Encoded protein: CASSLEGQIYNEQFF. This chain joins TRBV9 and TRBJ2-1, with 7 bases aligning to TRBD1. The V gene's germline CDR1 is SGDLS and CDR2 YYNGEE. The CDR3 contains 15 residues. J was trimmed by 3 bases and V by 4 bases; bases with no gene match: 7.

The rearrangement uses TRBV29-1 and TRBJ2-2; 12 bases map to TRBD2. There are 16 residues in the CDR3. The J segment lost 1 base and the V segment lost 2 bases, leaving 2 bases of the junction unmatched. CDR1 is SQVTM, CDR2 ANQGSEA, per germline. CDR3 in amino acids: CSVELAGGRNTGELFF. DNA for the CDR3: TGCAGCGTTGAACTAGCGGGGGGGCGGAACACCGGGGAGCTGTTTTTT.

This chain connects TRBV4-1 to TRBJ1-3; D remains ambiguous. Between the trimmed V and J ends, which lost 0 bases and 4 bases, there was a span of 10 bases. Per germline, CDR1 MGHRA and CDR2 YSYEKL. The CDR3 has 15 amino acids. The CDR3 DNA sequence: TGCGCCAGCAGCCAAGAGGAGGCTACAGGAAACACCATATATTTT. It is translated as CASSQEEATGNTIYF.

The V and J genes are TRBV19 and TRBJ2-7; possibly TRBD1 or TRBD2 for D (5 bases each). This CDR3 has 15 residues. V gave up 5 bases and J gave up 3 bases, with 17 bases separating them. Germline V CDR1 and CDR2: LNHDA, SQIVND (reference sequence). CDR3: CASSPGPPVIYEQYF. The CDR3 region has the DNA TGTGCCAGTAGTCCGGGACCCCCAGTAATCTACGAGCAGTACTTC.

In its sample, this clone was seen once. This chain connects TRBV9 to TRBJ2-7; 12 bases are a match to TRBD2. Germline V gene data show CDR1 as SGDLS and CDR2 as YYNGEE. The CDR3 extends over 15 amino acids. J lost 5 bases, V lost 3 bases, and 6 bases had no gene match. This chain's CDR3 is CASSALAGGPDEQYF. The CDR3, as DNA: TGTGCCAGCAGCGCCCTAGCGGGAGGGCCCGACGAGCAGTACTTC.

Of note for this clone: Other DNA sequences within the sample encode an identical CDR3. The chain is built from TRBV11-2 and TRBJ1-5; D is undetermined. The length of the CDR3 is 13 residues. V shed 1 base and J shed 4 bases, with 5 bases lying between them. Per the germline V gene, CDR1 is SGHAT and CDR2 is FQNNGV. CDR3 coding DNA: TGTGCCAGCAGCTTAGGAACGAATCAGCCCCAGCATTTT. Translated, it gives CASSLGTNQPQHF.

V is TRBV4-1 and J is TRBJ2-5; 7 nucleotides align to TRBD1. V lost 1 base and J lost 2; bases outside the gene matches: 1. The CDR3 length is 14 residues. Germline loops: CDR1 MGHRA, CDR2 YSYEKL. The CDR3 region is CASSQAQGQETQYF. Written as DNA, the CDR3 is TGCGCCAGCAGCCAAGCACAGGGGCAAGAGACCCAGTACTTC.

This clone was seen only once. V usage is TRBV9 and J usage is TRBJ2-3; perhaps TRBD2 as D (6 bases). Germline CDR1 reads SGDLS; CDR2 reads YYNGEE. This CDR3 comprises 14 residues. V was pared by 8 bases and J by 1 base, with 14 bases between. CDR3 nucleotides: TGTGCCAGTGACGGGGGTAGTGGCACAGATACGCAGTATTTT. It codes for CASDGGSGTDTQYF. Together with reference TRBV9 and TRBJ2-3, the CDR3 gives the full variable domain: DSGVTQTPKHLITATGQRVTLRCSPRSGDLSVYWYQQSLDQGLQFLIQYYNGEERAKGNILERFSAQQFPDLHSELNLSSLELGDSALYFCASDGGSGTDTQYFGPGTRLTVL.

This sequence joins TRBV6-5 and TRBJ1-6; 8 bases align to TRBD1. Looked up from germline, CDR1 is MNHEY and CDR2 is SVGAGI. The CDR3 loop spans 15 amino acids. The junction had 2 bases not matched to a gene; V was cut back by 3 bases and J by 4 bases. The CDR3 nucleotides read TGTGCCAGCAGTTATGACAGGGGATATAATTCACCCCTCCACTTT. The encoded protein is CASSYDRGYNSPLHF.

As to this clone: Other DNA sequences from this sample encode an identical CDR3 as well. The chain employs TRBV27 and TRBJ1-5; D gene ambiguous. Germline values: CDR1 MNHEY, CDR2 SMNVEV (reference sequence). Trimming took off 8 bases at V and 2 bases at J, with 10 bases between the two ends. The CDR3 has 13 amino acids. This chain's CDR3 is CASSLAGNQPQHF. The CDR3, as DNA: TGTGCCAGCTCCCTGGCAGGCAATCAGCCCCAGCATTTT.

This sequence joins TRBV4-2 and TRBJ1-1; D not resolved. The germline V gene encodes CDR1 LGHNA and CDR2 YNFKEQ. This CDR3 comprises 13 residues. The V and J ends lost 0 bases and 4 bases respectively, with 6 bases between them. CDR3 residues: CASSQEFLTEAFF. The CDR3 nucleotides read TGTGCCAGCAGCCAAGAATTTCTCACTGAAGCTTTCTTT.

The chain uses TRBV29-1 and TRBJ1-2, with TRBD1 as a possible D gene (5 bases). The CDR3 is 12 residues long. Trimming took 2 bases from V and 7 from J, leaving 11 bases between them. CDR1 is SQVTM and CDR2 is ANQGSEA in the germline V gene. The CDR3: CSVETDISGYTF. DNA of the CDR3: TGCAGCGTTGAAACGGACATAAGTGGCTACACCTTC. The variable domain in full, completed from reference TRBV29-1 and TRBJ1-2, reads SAVISQKPSRDICQRGTSLTIQCQVDSQVTMMFWYRQQPGQSLTLIATANQGSEATYESGFVIDKFPISRPNLTFSTLTVSNMSPEDSSIYLCSVETDISGYTFGSGTRLTVV.

This chain joins TRBV27 and TRBJ2-3; D might be TRBD2 (5 bases). This CDR3 contains 14 residues. Trimming removed 6 bases from V and 4 bases from J, with 14 bases in between. Germline V gene lookup returns CDR1 MNHEY and CDR2 SMNVEV (reference sequence). CDR3 loop: CASSGLLGSDTQYF. The CDR3 DNA reads as TGTGCCAGCAGCGGACTCTTGGGTTCAGATACGCAGTATTTT.

The chain carries TRBV30 and TRBJ2-2; D call uncertain. The length of the CDR3 is 11 residues. Deletions cut 5 bases from V and 4 bases from J, with 5 bases between. CDR1 and CDR2 (germline): GTSNPN, SVGIG (reference sequence). The CDR3 nucleotides read TGTGCCTGGGGGATCACCGGGGAGCTGTTTTTT. Translating it yields CAWGITGELFF. Based on the CDR3 plus reference TRBV30 and TRBJ2-2, the full variable domain is SQTIHQWPATLVQPVGSPLSLECTVEGTSNPNLYWYRQAAGRGLQLLFYSVGIGQISSEVPQNLSASRPQDRQFILSSKKLLLSDSGFYLCAWGITGELFFGEGSRLTVL.

As regards this clone: Other DNA sequences in the same sample also yield this CDR3. DNA of the CDR3: TGTGCCAGCAGTTTGGCCGTGAACACTGAAGCTTTCTTT. As protein: CASSLAVNTEAFF. V is TRBV28 and J is TRBJ1-1, with D uncertain. The germline V gene has CDR1 MDHEN and CDR2 SYDVKM. V was cut by 3 bases and J by 0 bases, with 5 bases left in between. This CDR3 region has 13 residues.

The sample holds one count of this clone. This chain uses TRBV9 with TRBJ2-7, with D perhaps TRBD2 (5 bases). The germline gives CDR1 SGDLS, CDR2 YYNGEE. V was clipped by 0 bases and J by 5 bases, with 12 bases between them. This CDR3 comprises 14 residues. The CDR3 here is CASSVEAGVNEQYF. The CDR3 DNA follows: TGTGCCAGCAGCGTAGAGGCGGGCGTAAACGAGCAGTACTTC.

The chain carries TRBV9 and TRBJ2-1; TRBD2 matches at 9 bases. Germline CDR1 is SGDLS and CDR2 is YYNGEE. Trimming took 3 bases from V and 7 from J; bases not matched to a gene: 8. This CDR3 is built from 15 residues. For the CDR3, the DNA is TGTGCCAGCAGCGGTCCGCGGGGGGGCTTAAATGAGCAGTTCTTC. It translates to CASSGPRGGLNEQFF.

The chain recombines TRBV28 with TRBJ2-3; D ambiguous. Trimming removed 9 bases from V and 0 bases from J, with 13 bases in between. CDR3 length: 14 residues. Germline values: CDR1 MDHEN, CDR2 SYDVKM. The CDR3 here is CASNPLGSTDTQYF. As DNA, the CDR3 is TGTGCCAGTAACCCCCTGGGGAGCACAGATACGCAGTATTTT.

The chain joins TRBV7-9 to TRBJ2-2; D is undetermined. The CDR3 spans 16 residues. Germline V CDR1 and CDR2: SEHNR, FQNEAQ (reference sequence). V shed 1 base and J shed 1 base, with 10 bases lying between them. The CDR3: CASSLGPHLNTGELFF. The DNA for the CDR3 is TGTGCCAGCAGCTTAGGCCCCCACCTGAACACCGGGGAGCTGTTTTTT.

The rearrangement uses TRBV10-1 and TRBJ2-7, with TRBD1 matching 7 bases. CDR1 is WNHNN, CDR2 SYGVQD, per germline (reference sequence). V was pared by 6 bases and J by 2 bases, with 7 bases of the junction left unmatched. The CDR3 runs to 14 residues. As DNA, the CDR3 is TGCGCCAGCAGAGGGGCAGGGGGAGCCTACGAGCAGTACTTC. Translation: CASRGAGGAYEQYF.

The V and J genes are TRBV4-1 and TRBJ1-1, with D perhaps matching TRBD1 (6 bases). In germline, CDR1 is MGHRA, CDR2 YSYEKL. The CDR3 consists of 16 residues. V was shortened by 1 base and J by 1 base, with 13 bases between the two germline ends. The CDR3 DNA follows: TGCGCCAGCAGCCAAGTCCCCACCAGGGGGAACACTGAAGCTTTCTTT. It is translated as CASSQVPTRGNTEAFF.

The chain couples TRBV12-5 to TRBJ2-5; 7 bases agree with TRBD1. Looked up from germline, CDR1 is LGHNT and CDR2 is FRNRAP. This CDR3 spans 13 amino acids. Trimming at V came to 8 bases and at J to 4 bases, leaving 7 bases not matched to a gene. CDR3 residues: CASQGVNLETQYF. As DNA, the CDR3 is TGTGCTAGTCAGGGGGTAAATTTAGAGACCCAGTACTTC.

Notes on this clone: Other DNA sequences of this sample code for an identical CDR3. The chain combines TRBV9 with TRBJ2-7, with TRBD1 identical over 7 bases. The CDR3 runs to 14 residues. In germline, CDR1 is SGDLS, CDR2 YYNGEE. The trim removed 0 bases at V and 2 bases at J, leaving 2 bases unmatched. CDR3: CASSVGDSTYEQYF. DNA of the CDR3: TGTGCCAGCAGCGTAGGGGACAGTACCTACGAGCAGTACTTC.